The source of this TCR beta chain is a study of early T cells in non-severe SARS-CoV-2 infection. TCRdb re-derived calls from the 5' RACE reads in MiXCR, one entry per CDR3 protein. The sample records fewer than 80,000 distinct CDR3 sequences, approximately 12% being singletons. This clonotype occurred a few times. The CDR3 length is 13 residues. CDR1 is MNHNS and CDR2 is SASEGT in the germline V gene. The V and J ends lost 2 bases and 6 bases respectively, with 11 bases between them. Sequencing used whole blood, obtained at baseline. This sequence joins TRBV6-1 and TRBJ2-7; a possible D gene is TRBD1 (6 bases). The origin of this receptor is an adult who was a healthcare worker with PCR-confirmed SARS-CoV-2 infection or an uninfected control (not recorded which). The donor label of this sample is uncertain. The CDR3 region is CASSESFRGEQYV. In DNA, the CDR3 is TGTGCCAGCAGTGAATCATTCAGGGGCGAGCAGTACGTC.